This record looks at one TCR beta chain sequence and its context. The entry originates in a study of OX40 agonist ivuxolimab in advanced cancers. Study-wide context: Past anti-PD-1, anti-PD-L1 or anti-CTLA-4 therapy was accepted, and 40% had received some.

Clones were sequenced by immunoSEQ multiplex PCR, and TCRdb holds only the in-frame ones, with some missing. Among more than 70,000 clones listed, roughly nine tenths were seen once. Germline V gives CDR1 PRHDT, CDR2 FYEKMQ (reference sequence). V lost 5 bases to trimming and J lost 0 bases, with 16 bases between them. The CDR3 contains 16 residues. The sequences come from CD4+ or CD8+ T cells sorted from blood, collected in a trial of the OX40 agonist ivuxolimab. V and J are TRBV13 and TRBJ2-5; tentatively, D is TRBD2 (5 bases). The TCR sequence derives from an adult with an advanced solid tumor such as melanoma, head and neck, liver or kidney cancer. CDR3 residues: CASSLYRTGYQETQYF. In DNA form, the CDR3 reads TGTGCCAGCAGCCTTTATCGGACGGGGTACCAAGAGACCCAGTACTTC. The whole variable domain, remainder taken from reference TRBV13 and TRBJ2-5, is AAGVIQSPRHLIKEKRETATLKCYPIPRHDTVYWYQQGPGQDPQFLISFYEKMQSDKGSIPDRFSAQQFSDYHSELNMSSLELGDSALYFCASSLYRTGYQETQYFGPGTRLLVL.